The present entry profiles one T cell receptor (beta chain) with its context. Other DNA sequences in this specimen translate into the identical CDR3. The data belong to a study of blood T cell repertoires in COVID-19. In the study overall: Material from acute and convalescent COVID-19 was sourced from the United States, Italy and Spain. Nucleic acid was either cDNA or gDNA, and it came from T cells, B-cell-depleted T cells, or PBMCs.

This CDR3 comprises 13 residues. V lost 3 bases, J lost 1 base, and 7 bases lay in between. CDR1 and CDR2 (germline): MNHEY, SMNVEV (reference sequence). Original methodology: By means of reference gene primer amplification, nucleated cell counts were estimated. Profiled with immunoSEQ multiplex PCR; TCRdb holds only in-frame clones, not every one. From that table come the V and J calls and clone size; the DNA was used to work out D and trimming. This sample has approximately 150,000 clones, with approximately 80% found just once. The V and J genes are TRBV27 and TRBJ2-7; no clear D gene. The sequenced sample consisted of peripheral blood. The clonotype comes from a human donor in a cohort sampled during active COVID-19. CDR3 residues: CASSLSLSYEQYF. In nucleotides, the CDR3 is TGTGCCAGCAGTTTGAGTCTTTCCTACGAGCAGTACTTC.